This TCR beta chain was identified during a study of T cells in Graves' hyperthyroidism and ophthalmopathy. The V end was cut by 6 bases, the J end by 2 bases, with 10 bases between. This CDR3 has 13 residues. Germline CDR1 and CDR2: SNHLY and FYNNEI. This clonotype was recorded at least ten times. Amplified TCR beta CDR3 regions came from RNA transcripts. A set of HTBI primers served as the primers for a first-round RT-PCR of the TCR CDR3. TCRdb processed the multiplex PCR reads anew with MiXCR; each CDR3 protein has one entry. The sample includes some 250,000 distinct CDR3 sequences, roughly 15% of them seen just once. Blood was sampled at initial diagnosis of hyperthyroidism, prior to onset of any ophthalmopathy symptoms.

The V call is TRBV2, the J call TRBJ1-1; D may be TRBD1 (6 bases). Input material: blood. The receptor comes from a woman between 40 and 50 years old with Graves' hyperthyroidism that later progressed to Graves' ophthalmopathy. The CDR3 DNA sequence: TGTGCCAGCAGAAACAGGGACAACACTGAAGCTTTCTTT. Its protein is CASRNRDNTEAFF.